Detailed here is one T cell receptor beta chain. Here immunoSEQ multiplex PCR was the method, and the copy in TCRdb shows in-frame clones only, minus some. The profile shows around 230,000 clones, around nine tenths of them singletons. The data belong to a study of blood T cell repertoires in COVID-19. Study details: Donors in the United States, Italy and Spain gave samples during acute or convalescent COVID-19.

CDR3 length: 19 residues. J gave up 8 bases and V 0 bases, and 14 bases lay outside the gene matches. Germline CDR1 reads LNHNV; CDR2 reads YYDKDF (reference sequence). This TCR was recovered from a woman aged 25 to 39 with acute COVID-19. The V and J genes are TRBV15 and TRBJ2-4; TRBD2 matches at 12 bases. Sequencing input: PBMCs or T cells enriched from blood (not recorded which). The chain's CDR3 is CATSRDREVASGGAHIQYF. CDR3 sequence (DNA): TGTGCCACCAGCAGAGATAGAGAGGTAGCTAGCGGGGGGGCACACATTCAGTACTTC.